The 18 T cell receptor beta chains reported below all come from one sample, sequenced in a study of T cell repertoires in aging, cancer and after chemotherapy. The template was genomic DNA from peripheral blood, not RNA. TRB rearrangements spanning V, D and J were amplified using mixed TRB-A/B primers. TCRdb analysed the multiplex PCR reads with MiXCR anew, one entry per CDR3 protein. The table shows some 4,300 distinct CDR3 sequences, with about 26% occurring only once. Sequencing was carried out using blood. The receptors stem from a human donor with a solid tumor.

This clonotype turned up a few times. The CDR3 spells CSARDGQADNEQFF. The CDR3 nucleotides read TGCAGTGCTAGAGATGGACAGGCGGACAATGAGCAGTTCTTC. V is TRBV20-1 and J is TRBJ2-1, with 7 bases aligning to TRBD1. J was trimmed by 5 bases and V by 0 bases; bases with no gene match: 4. CDR1 is DFQATT, CDR2 SNEGSKA, per germline (reference sequence). This CDR3 is built from 14 residues.

The chain combines TRBV20-1 with TRBJ2-7, with a tentative D call TRBD2 (7 bases). Trimming removed 7 bases from V and 4 bases from J, with 17 bases in between. Germline CDR1 and CDR2: DFQATT and SNEGSKA (reference sequence). The CDR3 is made up of 13 amino acids. The DNA for the CDR3 is TGCAGTGTGGGGGGCGGGAGAGGATACGAGCAGTACTTC. This gives the protein CSVGGGRGYEQYF.

Relative to its sample, this clonotype is medium-sized. This rearrangement joins TRBV6-5 to TRBJ1-1; no reliable D call. Germline lookup yields CDR1 MNHEY and CDR2 SVGAGI. This CDR3 spans 13 amino acids. Trimming took 0 bases from V and 1 from J, leaving 3 bases between them. CDR3 coding DNA: TGTGCCAGCAGTTACTCGCAGAACACTGAAGCTTTCTTT. Its translation: CASSYSQNTEAFF.

The chain uses TRBV20-1 and TRBJ2-3, with unresolved D. V was clipped by 7 bases and J by 5 bases, with 16 bases between them. The germline CDR1 and CDR2 sequences are DFQATT and SNEGSKA (reference sequence). The CDR3 consists of 13 residues. CDR3: CSGEDEARDTQYF. As DNA, the CDR3 is TGCAGTGGTGAGGATGAGGCCCGAGATACGCAGTATTTT.

This clonotype is deemed medium-sized. V and J are TRBV6-1 and TRBJ2-3; maybe TRBD2 (5 bases). Looked up from germline, CDR1 is MNHNS and CDR2 is SASEGT. V lost 6 bases to trimming and J lost 6 bases, with 16 bases between them. The CDR3 has 14 residues. This CDR3 is CASSERTPSDTQYF. Written as DNA, the CDR3 is TGTGCCAGCAGCGAGAGGACTCCTTCCGATACGCAGTATTTT.

By share of the sample, this clonotype is medium-sized. V is TRBV14 and J is TRBJ2-2; either TRBD1 or TRBD2 may fit D (5 bases each). The CDR3 is 15 amino acids. V lost 1 base and J 4 bases, leaving 10 bases between the germline ends. The germline CDR1 and CDR2 sequences are SGHDN and FVKESK. In DNA form, the CDR3 reads TGTGCCAGCAGCCAAGTTGGGGGATCCACCGGGGAGCTGTTTTTT. This gives the protein CASSQVGGSTGELFF.

The chain recombines TRBV20-1 with TRBJ1-1; no reliable D call. The V and J ends lost 4 bases and 0 bases respectively, with 9 bases between them. The CDR3 contains 13 residues. Germline CDR1 and CDR2: DFQATT and SNEGSKA (reference sequence). This CDR3 is CSAILHMNTEAFF. The CDR3 region has the DNA TGCAGTGCTATCCTTCACATGAACACTGAAGCTTTCTTT.

V gene TRBV7-2 combines with J gene TRBJ2-5; the D gene is possibly TRBD1 (7 bases). CDR1 SGHTA and CDR2 FQGNSA come from the germline V gene. The CDR3 has 14 residues. Trimming cost V 3 bases and J 5 bases, with 13 bases left between them. The CDR3 spells CASSFQGGGETQYF. CDR3 DNA sequence: TGTGCCAGCAGCTTCCAGGGGGGCGGGGAGACCCAGTACTTC.

V usage is TRBV20-1 and J usage is TRBJ2-1; TRBD2 aligns across 12 bases. J was trimmed by 5 bases and V by 4 bases; bases with no gene match: 9. Germline assignment: CDR1 DFQATT and CDR2 SNEGSKA (reference sequence). This CDR3 is built from 16 residues. The CDR3 region has the DNA TGCAGTGCTACGATACTAGGACTAGCGGGGCACAATGAGCAGTTCTTC. Translated, it gives CSATILGLAGHNEQFF.

This clonotype is deemed medium-sized. CDR3 in DNA: TGTGCCAGCAGTTCCTTGACCTGGGTAGCGGAAGATACGCAGTATTTT. It specifies CASSSLTWVAEDTQYF. The chain couples TRBV27 to TRBJ2-3, with D possibly matching TRBD2 (6 bases). Trimming removed 4 bases at V and 5 bases at J, with 19 bases between. Germline V gene lookup returns CDR1 MNHEY and CDR2 SMNVEV (reference sequence). The length of the CDR3 is 16 residues.

By share, this clonotype counts as medium-sized (0.01 to 0.1%). This chain joins TRBV10-3 and TRBJ2-2; 12 nucleotides match TRBD1. The CDR3 covers 15 residues. The germline gives CDR1 ENHRY, CDR2 SYGVKD. V lost 5 bases and J lost 6; bases outside the gene matches: 4. CDR3 amino acids: CAISSGTGGPGELFF. CDR3 nucleotide sequence: TGTGCCATCAGTTCCGGGACAGGGGGCCCCGGGGAGCTGTTTTTT.

Judged by abundance, this clonotype is medium-sized. CDR3 in DNA: TGCAGTGCTAGCAGGGGGCGGACAGATACGCAGTATTTT. Translation gives CSASRGRTDTQYF. The V and J genes are TRBV20-1 and TRBJ2-3; 8 bases line up with TRBD1. From germline, CDR1 is DFQATT and CDR2 SNEGSKA (reference sequence). V shed 3 bases and J 3 bases; nucleotides not matched to a gene: 2. CDR3 length: 13 amino acids.

The chain carries TRBV19 and TRBJ2-1, with 10 bases identical to TRBD2. The CDR3 runs to 16 residues. Germline CDR1 LNHDA, CDR2 SQIVND (reference sequence). J lost 7 bases, V lost 4 bases, and 10 bases had no gene match. CDR3 DNA sequence: TGTGCCAGTAGTACCTCCAGCGGGAGGGCCTTTAATGAGCAGTTCTTC. Amino acid sequence: CASSTSSGRAFNEQFF.

This clonotype was observed a single time. The V gene is TRBV12-3 or TRBV12-4, the J gene TRBJ2-7; 8 bases match TRBD2. J was trimmed by 6 bases and V by 2 bases; bases with no gene match: 12. The CDR3 length is 16 residues. CDR3 region: CASSLSGVAGSLEQYF. The DNA for the CDR3 is TGTGCCAGCAGTTTATCGGGGGTAGCGGGAAGTCTCGAGCAGTACTTC.

This clonotype has a handful of counts. The chain uses TRBV5-4 and TRBJ1-1; D may be TRBD1 (5 bases). Trimming removed 2 bases at V and 2 bases at J, with 13 bases between. The CDR3 runs 15 residues. CDR1 and CDR2 (germline): SGHNT, YYREEE (reference sequence). The CDR3 here is CASSLVQADNTEAFF. In DNA form, the CDR3 reads TGTGCCAGCAGCTTAGTACAGGCGGATAACACTGAAGCTTTCTTT.

This chain connects TRBV20-1 to TRBJ2-3; 7 nucleotides agree with TRBD2. With V trimmed by 2 bases and J by 5 bases, 13 bases remained unmatched. The CDR3 runs to 16 residues. CDR1 is DFQATT, CDR2 SNEGSKA, per germline (reference sequence). CDR3 residues: CSARRGGEGVKDTQYF. In nucleotides, the CDR3 is TGCAGTGCTAGAAGGGGTGGGGAGGGTGTGAAAGATACGCAGTATTTT.

Relative to its sample, this clonotype is medium-sized (0.01 to 0.1%). The rearrangement uses TRBV5-4 and TRBJ2-5; D gene unclear. CDR1 and CDR2 (germline): SGHNT, YYREEE (reference sequence). V was pared by 0 bases and J by 4 bases, with 10 bases between. This CDR3 is built from 14 residues. CDR3 sequence (DNA): TGTGCCAGCAGCTTGGGGAGCGTGGGAGAGACCCAGTACTTC. It translates to CASSLGSVGETQYF.

This clonotype occurred a few times. This chain links TRBV10-2 with TRBJ2-1; maybe TRBD2 (5 bases). V was clipped by 7 bases and J by 10 bases, with 17 bases between them. Per the germline V gene, CDR1 is WSHSY and CDR2 is SAAADI. The CDR3 has 13 amino acids. CDR3 residues: CASTPDSIVEQFF. The CDR3, as DNA: TGCGCCAGCACTCCGGACTCGATAGTCGAGCAGTTCTTC.